The clone carrying this TCR beta chain was seen just once. Its target is unknown. This entry belongs to a study of cytomegalovirus exposure and HLA in healthy donors. It was with 60 Vbeta and 13 Jbeta primers that the PCR ran. The data were produced by immunoSEQ multiplex PCR, yet TCRdb's version contains in-frame clones alone and is incomplete. Of 95,000 or so clones detected, 65% to 90% appear once; the ten largest clones hold 4.2%. Between the trimmed V and J ends, which lost 1 base and 7 bases, there was a span of 17 bases. Germline V CDR1 and CDR2: SGHTA, FQGNSA. The CDR3 runs to 16 residues. Broader study findings: Donors belonging to an Asian-associated ancestry cluster reportedly showed fewer N-insertions in productive TCRs than the 666-donor mean, according to what a later analysis found. Follow-up analysis later connected one missense variant in DCLRE1C with trimming of TCR beta V- and J-genes. Some V segments (TRBV6-2 and TRBV6-3 among them) were excluded as indistinguishable.

The specimen sequenced was PBMCs. The sequence was collected from a woman between 70 and 85 years old in good health and CMV-seropositive. This rearrangement joins TRBV7-2 to TRBJ1-5; D gene unclear. CDR3 sequence: CASSLVSLGEGQPQHF. CDR3 coding DNA: TGTGCCAGCAGCTTAGTTTCCCTAGGAGAAGGACAGCCCCAGCATTTT.